Below are 14 T cell receptor beta chains sequenced from a single sample in a study of shared clonotypes between healthy human individuals. Repertoires were generated with immunoSEQ multiplex PCR, while TCRdb's copy carries only in-frame clones and drops some. The sample includes roughly 2 million clones, under 97% of them seen just once. The sample taken for sequencing was naive CD4+ T cells sorted from blood. Subset reported: CD45RA+ positively selected. Receptors were obtained from a man between 18 and 29 years old in good health.

As for this clone: Other DNA sequences within the sample encode an identical CDR3. V usage is TRBV6-5 and J usage is TRBJ2-7; 9 nucleotides align to TRBD2. CDR1 is MNHEY, CDR2 SVGAGI, per germline. There are 14 residues in the CDR3. V gave up 2 bases and J gave up 2 bases; unmatched junction bases: 1. As DNA, the CDR3 is TGTGCCAGCAGTTACAGCGGGAGGACCTACGAGCAGTACTTC. This sequence encodes CASSYSGRTYEQYF.

The rearrangement links TRBV6-5 to TRBJ2-1; TRBD2 aligns across 8 bases. The CDR3 is 13 residues long. V gave up 10 bases and J gave up 7 bases; unmatched junction bases: 9. Per the germline V gene, CDR1 is MNHEY and CDR2 is SVGAGI. Written as DNA, the CDR3 is TGTGCCACCCATGGGGCGGGGGGAAATGAGCAGTTCTTC. Protein product: CATHGAGGNEQFF.

The V and J genes are TRBV6-5 and TRBJ1-5; D is unclear. Germline-derived CDR1 and CDR2 are MNHEY and SVGAGI. The CDR3 contains 16 residues. Trimming shortened V by 4 bases and J by 1 base, and 14 bases separated the two germline ends. The CDR3, as DNA: TGTGCCAGCAGTTTTGGGCCGCGCGTGAGCAATCAGCCCCAGCATTTT. The encoded protein is CASSFGPRVSNQPQHF.

This chain joins TRBV14 and TRBJ2-7; D is possibly TRBD2 (6 bases). Trimming cost V 4 bases and J 7 bases, with 14 bases left between them. From germline, CDR1 is SGHDN and CDR2 FVKESK. The CDR3 sequence is 13 residues long. The chain's CDR3 is CASSLRRGREQYF. The CDR3 DNA reads TGTGCCAGCAGCCTGCGTCGGGGGAGGGAGCAGTACTTC.

As to this clone: This CDR3 is also generated by other DNA sequences in the sample. This rearrangement joins TRBV5-1 to TRBJ2-7; D may be TRBD1 (6 bases). This CDR3 region has 13 residues. Trimming pared 4 bases from V and 3 bases from J, leaving 11 bases between. Germline V lookup: CDR1 SGHRS, CDR2 YFSETQ. CDR3 DNA: TGCGCCAGCAGCGGAGGACAGTACTACGAGCAGTACTTC. This sequence encodes CASSGGQYYEQYF.

The chain combines TRBV5-6 with TRBJ1-6; no clear D. Germline V gene lookup returns CDR1 SGHDT and CDR2 YYEEEE. Trimming removed 4 bases from V and 14 bases from J, with 16 bases in between. The CDR3 sequence is 13 residues long. CDR3 residues: CASSVRSVRALHF. The CDR3 DNA reads as TGTGCCAGCAGCGTCCGATCTGTTCGGGCCCTCCACTTT.

The chain uses TRBV4-1 and TRBJ2-1; D gene ambiguous. This CDR3 spans 12 amino acids. The V and J ends lost 3 bases and 8 bases respectively, with 8 bases between them. Germline CDR1 and CDR2: MGHRA and YSYEKL. The CDR3 reads CASSHHRDEQFF. For the CDR3, the DNA is TGCGCCAGCAGCCATCATAGGGATGAGCAGTTCTTC.

The V gene is TRBV18, the J gene TRBJ1-1; D remains unclear. Germline CDR1 reads KGHSH; CDR2 reads LQKENI. V dropped 6 bases and J dropped 2 bases, with 16 bases sitting between them. This CDR3 contains 15 residues. The CDR3 here is CASSKEEVGNTEAFF. The CDR3 DNA is TGTGCCAGCTCTAAGGAAGAGGTGGGAAACACTGAAGCTTTCTTT.

This rearrangement joins TRBV28 to TRBJ2-5; possible D gene TRBD1, 5 bases. Looked up from germline, CDR1 is MDHEN and CDR2 is SYDVKM. Trimming removed 7 bases at V and 2 bases at J, with 14 bases between. The CDR3 sequence is 14 residues long. The CDR3 DNA reads TGTGCCAGCAAAGCCCAGGGCATGCAAGAGACCCAGTACTTC. As protein: CASKAQGMQETQYF.

The V and J genes are TRBV7-9 and TRBJ1-5, with TRBD1 matching over 7 bases. V lost 5 bases, J lost 7 bases, and 14 bases stayed unmatched. Germline CDR1 reads SEHNR; CDR2 reads FQNEAQ (reference sequence). The CDR3 is 16 residues long. The chain's CDR3 is CASSKSGQLERQPQHF. The CDR3 DNA follows: TGTGCCAGCAGCAAATCGGGACAGCTCGAACGCCAGCCCCAGCATTTT.

In regard to this clone: Germline is not matched at one junction end, which may reflect a read error. The chain links TRBV7-7 to TRBJ2-5; 9 bases match TRBD1. CDR3 length: 15 amino acids. Germline lookup yields CDR1 SSHAT and CDR2 FNYEAQ (reference sequence). CDR3 loop: CASSFLLDRGGTQYF. The CDR3 DNA follows: TGTGCTAGCAGCTTTCTCCTGGACAGGGGTGGGACCCAGTACTTC.

This clone was seen once. The CDR3 coding sequence is TGCGCCAGCAGTGTGGAGGGGGAGACCCAGTACTTC. Its translation: CASSVEGETQYF. The rearrangement joins TRBV10-1 to TRBJ2-5, with TRBD2 as a possible D gene (6 bases). Per germline, CDR1 WNHNN and CDR2 SYGVQD (reference sequence). V was clipped by 4 bases and J by 5 bases, with 8 bases between them. The CDR3 contains 12 residues.

The chain uses TRBV27 and TRBJ1-5; tentative D call: TRBD1 (5 bases). The CDR3 runs to 14 residues. Germline V CDR1 and CDR2: MNHEY, SMNVEV (reference sequence). V lost 5 bases to trimming and J lost 9 bases, with 17 bases between them. CDR3 in amino acids: CASSDTAPGVPQHF. DNA for the CDR3: TGTGCCAGCAGTGACACGGCCCCGGGGGTGCCCCAGCATTTT.

This sequence joins TRBV7-2 and TRBJ2-1; TRBD2 agrees at 8 bases. Germline CDR1 and CDR2: SGHTA and FQGNSA. The CDR3 consists of 17 residues. V gave up 2 bases and J gave up 0 bases; unmatched junction bases: 6. The CDR3 loop reads CASSLQPGGSSYNEQFF. The CDR3 nucleotides read TGTGCCAGCAGCTTACAACCGGGGGGGAGCTCCTACAATGAGCAGTTCTTC.